Listed here are 29 T cell receptor beta chains from one sample, sequenced in a study of cytomegalovirus exposure and HLA in healthy donors (dated by TCRdb to 2016 to 2017). The library was made by the immunoSEQ multiplex PCR assay. The multiplex PCR relied on a mix of 60 forward primers for TCR Vbeta segments and 13 reverse primers for TCR Jbeta segments. Drawn from immuneACCESS, this table holds only the in-frame rearrangements with V and J called that TCRdb kept. Clones are partly lost; checked studies trace under half to an unresolved V gene and leave the rest unexplained. This sample is represented by about 90,000 clones; 84% of them were singletons. Jointly, the top ten make up 2% to 2.5% of the sample. Sequencing was done on a sample of PBMCs. The receptors were sampled from a man between 18 and 35 years old in good health and CMV-seronegative.

The rearrangement joins TRBV2 to TRBJ2-1; 12 bases align to TRBD1. Germline CDR1 reads SNHLY; CDR2 reads FYNNEI. V lost 8 bases to trimming and J lost 10 bases; unmatched junction nucleotides: 12. This CDR3 has 15 residues. The CDR3 coding sequence is TGTGCCAGCGCCCTCCGGGACAGGGGGCCGGGCGAGCAGTTCTTC. It encodes CASALRDRGPGEQFF.

The chain has TRBV2 and TRBJ1-5; D may be TRBD1 (5 bases). The germline V gene has CDR1 SNHLY and CDR2 FYNNEI. Trimming removed 2 bases from V and 3 bases from J, with 8 bases in between. CDR3 length: 14 amino acids. CDR3 in amino acids: CASSESGPNQPQHF. Written as DNA, the CDR3 is TGTGCCAGCAGTGAATCAGGGCCCAATCAGCCCCAGCATTTT.

This sequence joins TRBV29-1 and TRBJ2-5, with D perhaps matching TRBD1 (5 bases). The germline V gene has CDR1 SQVTM and CDR2 ANQGSEA. The CDR3 length is 12 residues. Trimming stripped 8 bases from V and 5 bases from J, with 15 bases between. Here the CDR3 reads CSTRAVGETQYF. Written as DNA, the CDR3 is TGCAGCACCAGGGCCGTCGGCGAGACCCAGTACTTC.

The rearrangement uses TRBV29-1 and TRBJ2-7; TRBD1 matches 10 bases. From germline, CDR1 is SQVTM and CDR2 ANQGSEA. V shed 4 bases, J shed 2 bases, and the junction held 5 bases outside the gene matches. CDR3 length: 14 residues. CDR3 amino acids: CSVVGQGVTYEQYF. CDR3 nucleotide sequence: TGCAGCGTTGTTGGACAGGGGGTAACCTACGAGCAGTACTTC.

The genes are TRBV27 and TRBJ1-2; weak D call: TRBD1 (5 bases). The CDR3 spans 15 residues. Germline assignment: CDR1 MNHEY and CDR2 SMNVEV (reference sequence). Trimming took 7 bases from V and 2 from J, leaving 17 bases between them. In DNA form, the CDR3 reads TGTGCCAGCATGAAGGTTGGGGGGACGAACTATGGCTACACCTTC. Protein product: CASMKVGGTNYGYTF.

The chain carries TRBV30 and TRBJ2-3, with 14 bases aligning to TRBD2. The CDR3 is made up of 14 amino acids. Germline V CDR1 and CDR2: GTSNPN, SVGIG (reference sequence). V was pared by 5 bases and J by 6 bases, with 4 bases of the junction left unmatched. Here the CDR3 reads CAWSGLAGADTQYF. The DNA for the CDR3 is TGTGCCTGGTCGGGACTAGCGGGGGCCGATACGCAGTATTTT. The variable domain in full, with the rest retrieved from reference TRBV30 and TRBJ2-3, is SQTIHQWPATLVQPVGSPLSLECTVEGTSNPNLYWYRQAAGRGLQLLFYSVGIGQISSEVPQNLSASRPQDRQFILSSKKLLLSDSGFYLCAWSGLAGADTQYFGPGTRLTVL.

V usage is TRBV29-1 and J usage is TRBJ1-2, with D tentatively TRBD1 (5 bases). Germline loops: CDR1 SQVTM, CDR2 ANQGSEA. This CDR3 contains 11 residues. Between the trimmed V and J ends, which lost 7 bases and 1 base, there was a span of 7 bases. CDR3 DNA: TGCAGCGAGGGGAATAACTATGGCTACACCTTC. It translates to CSEGNNYGYTF.

The genes are TRBV19 and TRBJ2-7; 7 positions match TRBD1. The CDR3 is 17 residues long. Germline-derived CDR1 and CDR2 are LNHDA and SQIVND (reference sequence). Losses at the gene ends were 3 bases for V and 6 bases for J; bases not matched to a gene: 17. CDR3 DNA sequence: TGTGCCAGTAGTATTTCCCGAATTCCCCGGGCAGGGGGCGAGCAGTACTTC. It translates to CASSISRIPRAGGEQYF.

CDR3 nucleotides: TGTGCCAGCAGTTTAAGGGGGGGTACAGATACGCAGTATTTT. Its protein is CASSLRGGTDTQYF. The chain is built from TRBV28 and TRBJ2-3; tentative D call: TRBD2 (7 bases). Trimming left V 2 bases short and J 3 bases short, with 9 bases between. The CDR3 loop spans 14 amino acids. Per germline, CDR1 MDHEN and CDR2 SYDVKM.

CDR3 in amino acids: CASSLRPAGVPYEQYF. The CDR3 DNA reads as TGCGCCAGCAGCTTGCGTCCAGCGGGAGTTCCCTACGAGCAGTACTTC. The chain uses TRBV5-1 and TRBJ2-7, with 8 nucleotides matching TRBD2. J lost 2 bases, V lost 1 base, and 8 bases had no gene match. This CDR3 has 16 amino acids. From germline, CDR1 is SGHRS and CDR2 YFSETQ.

The chain recombines TRBV4-2 with TRBJ2-5, with 10 positions matching TRBD2. In germline, CDR1 is LGHNA, CDR2 YNFKEQ. V dropped 1 base and J dropped 3; count of bases not matched to a gene: 2. CDR3 length: 15 amino acids. CDR3 coding DNA: TGTGCCAGCAGCCAAGGTCTAGCGGGAGAAGAGACCCAGTACTTC. Its protein product is CASSQGLAGEETQYF.

This clone was seen only a few times. The chain carries TRBV10-1 and TRBJ2-7; 14 nucleotides line up with TRBD2. Germline CDR1 and CDR2: WNHNN and SYGVQD (reference sequence). This CDR3 is built from 18 residues. V trimming: 2 bases; J trimming: 2 bases; junction bases outside the gene matches: 8. For the CDR3, the DNA is TGCGCCAGCAGTGAGCCAGGGACTAGCGGGAGACCAACCTACGAGCAGTACTTC. As protein: CASSEPGTSGRPTYEQYF.

This chain joins TRBV6-6 and TRBJ2-7; 10 nucleotides align to TRBD1. The CDR3 spans 15 residues. The trim removed 6 bases at V and 1 base at J, leaving 6 bases unmatched. In germline, CDR1 is MNHNY, CDR2 SVGAGI (reference sequence). In DNA form, the CDR3 reads TGTGCCAGCAGACCAGGACAGGGGGGATCCTACGAGCAGTACTTC. This sequence encodes CASRPGQGGSYEQYF.

This chain joins TRBV28 and TRBJ1-4; 9 positions agree with TRBD1. CDR3 size: 14 residues. With 4 bases clipped from V and 7 bases from J, the junction kept 4 bases outside the gene matches. Per germline, CDR1 MDHEN and CDR2 SYDVKM. CDR3 in amino acids: CASSSGTGREKLFF. The CDR3 nucleotides read TGTGCCAGCAGTTCCGGGACAGGGCGTGAAAAACTGTTTTTT.

V gene TRBV27 combines with J gene TRBJ2-1; 13 bases agree with TRBD2. Per the germline V gene, CDR1 is MNHEY and CDR2 is SMNVEV (reference sequence). The CDR3 contains 17 residues. V lost 2 bases, J lost 8 bases, and 9 bases stayed unmatched. CDR3 in amino acids: CASSLRGGLAGTYEQFF. CDR3 DNA sequence: TGTGCCAGCAGTTTAAGAGGGGGACTAGCGGGAACCTATGAGCAGTTCTTC.

CDR3 protein: CASSPVGSRYGYTF. The DNA for the CDR3 is TGTGCCAGCAGCCCCGTCGGGTCTAGGTATGGCTACACCTTC. This chain joins TRBV7-9 and TRBJ1-2; D is undetermined. Trimming stripped 5 bases from V and 5 bases from J, with 15 bases between. Germline values: CDR1 SEHNR, CDR2 FQNEAQ (reference sequence). The CDR3 loop spans 14 amino acids.

Only one count was recorded for this clone. The chain carries TRBV2 and TRBJ1-2; D possibly corresponds to TRBD1 (6 bases). Germline CDR1 and CDR2: SNHLY and FYNNEI. The CDR3 extends over 14 amino acids. The V gene lost 6 bases and the J gene lost 7 bases, with 18 bases spanning the gap. The DNA of the CDR3 is TGTGCCAGCAGCCTTGGGGGAAGCAGGGGTGGCTACACCTTC. Amino acids: CASSLGGSRGGYTF.

For the CDR3, the DNA is TGTGCCAGTAGTATAGATCACAACAGGAATCAGCCCCAGCATTTT. Protein sequence: CASSIDHNRNQPQHF. This chain connects TRBV19 to TRBJ1-5, with TRBD1 as a possible D gene (5 bases). In germline, CDR1 is LNHDA, CDR2 SQIVND (reference sequence). The CDR3 runs to 15 residues. Trimming took off 0 bases at V and 4 bases at J, with 10 bases between the two ends.

V usage is TRBV5-1 and J usage is TRBJ2-1; 16 bases match TRBD2. Per the germline V gene, CDR1 is SGHRS and CDR2 is YFSETQ. J was trimmed by 5 bases and V by 7 bases; bases with no gene match: 9. This CDR3 is 17 amino acids long. The chain's CDR3 is CASGGLAGGIVDNEQFF. In DNA form, the CDR3 reads TGCGCCAGCGGGGGACTAGCGGGAGGGATTGTGGACAATGAGCAGTTCTTC.

The chain couples TRBV7-9 to TRBJ2-3; 9 bases are shared with TRBD1. Per germline, CDR1 SEHNR and CDR2 FQNEAQ (reference sequence). V shed 8 bases, J shed 1 base, and the junction held 10 bases outside the gene matches. The length of the CDR3 is 16 residues. This CDR3 reads CASGRDTGGRTDTQYF. In nucleotides, the CDR3 is TGTGCCAGCGGCAGAGATACAGGGGGCCGCACAGATACGCAGTATTTT.

This clone was seen just once. The V and J genes are TRBV11-2 and TRBJ1-4; TRBD1 might be the D (6 bases). Trimming removed 1 base from V and 13 bases from J, with 16 bases in between. The CDR3 totals 14 residues. Germline assignment: CDR1 SGHAT and CDR2 FQNNGV. The CDR3 sequence is CASSLVVQGRGLFF. CDR3 nucleotides: TGTGCCAGCAGCTTAGTTGTGCAGGGGAGGGGACTGTTTTTT.

The rearrangement uses TRBV7-9 and TRBJ2-1; D call uncertain. With 10 bases removed from V and 10 bases from J, the gap between germline ends came to 11 bases. Germline loops: CDR1 SEHNR, CDR2 FQNEAQ (reference sequence). CDR3 size: 10 residues. The CDR3 region is CATAPREQFF. The CDR3 coding sequence is TGTGCCACCGCCCCCCGGGAGCAGTTCTTC. Drawing the rest from reference TRBV7-9 and TRBJ2-1, the complete variable domain is DTGVSQNPRHKITKRGQNVTFRCDPISEHNRLYWYRQTLGQGPEFLTYFQNEAQLEKSRLLSDRFSAERPKGSFSTLEIQRTEQGDSAMYLCATAPREQFFGPGTRLTVL.

The V call is TRBV5-6, the J call TRBJ1-5, with 8 positions matching TRBD1. Germline CDR1 reads SGHDT; CDR2 reads YYEEEE. The CDR3 extends over 13 amino acids. J lost 7 bases, V lost 4 bases, and 4 bases had no gene match. The DNA of the CDR3 is TGTGCCAGCAGCCGAGACAGGGGCCAGCCCCAGCATTTT. It translates to CASSRDRGQPQHF.

The rearrangement uses TRBV19 and TRBJ2-1; 10 nucleotides line up with TRBD2. Trimming cost V 3 bases and J 7 bases; bases outside gene matches: 12. The CDR3 loop spans 17 amino acids. Germline CDR1 LNHDA, CDR2 SQIVND (reference sequence). The CDR3 loop reads CASSMGNLAGVFNEQFF. DNA for the CDR3: TGTGCCAGTAGTATGGGAAACCTAGCGGGAGTTTTTAATGAGCAGTTCTTC.

CDR3 protein: CASSNRGMDGYTF. The CDR3 DNA follows: TGTGCCAGCAGTAACAGGGGGATGGATGGCTACACCTTC. V usage is TRBV6-5 and J usage is TRBJ1-2; TRBD1 aligns across 8 bases. Germline V gene lookup returns CDR1 MNHEY and CDR2 SVGAGI. There are 13 residues in the CDR3. With 5 bases clipped from V and 6 bases from J, the junction kept 5 bases outside the gene matches.

The rearrangement uses TRBV4-2 and TRBJ2-7; 13 bases align to TRBD2. The CDR3 length is 18 residues. Per germline, CDR1 LGHNA and CDR2 YNFKEQ. J lost 3 bases, V lost 3 bases, and 11 bases had no gene match. CDR3 bases: TGTGCCAGCAGCCACGGGACAGGAGGGACTAGCGGGAACTACGAGCAGTACTTC. It encodes CASSHGTGGTSGNYEQYF.

This sequence joins TRBV19 and TRBJ2-1, with D perhaps matching TRBD2 (6 bases). This CDR3 has 18 amino acids. Germline V gene data show CDR1 as LNHDA and CDR2 as SQIVND (reference sequence). Trimming cost V 2 bases and J 6 bases, with 23 bases left between them. This chain's CDR3 is CASSIRRDFFDLPNEQFF. As DNA, the CDR3 is TGTGCCAGTAGTATACGGCGGGATTTCTTCGATTTACCCAATGAGCAGTTCTTC. Full variable domain (outside the CDR3, taken from reference TRBV19 and TRBJ2-1): DGGITQSPKYLFRKEGQNVTLSCEQNLNHDAMYWYRQDPGQGLRLIYYSQIVNDFQKGDIAEGYSVSREKKESFPLTVTSAQKNPTAFYLCASSIRRDFFDLPNEQFFGPGTRLTVL.

CDR3 loop: CASAGGWSEAFF. The CDR3 DNA reads TGTGCCAGTGCAGGGGGATGGTCTGAAGCTTTCTTT. The chain joins TRBV19 to TRBJ1-1, with TRBD1 matching 7 bases. With 8 bases clipped from V and 6 bases from J, the junction kept 6 bases outside the gene matches. Germline CDR1 reads LNHDA; CDR2 reads SQIVND (reference sequence). The CDR3 runs to 12 residues.

CDR3 residues: CASNGGIQETQYF. The CDR3, as DNA: TGTGCCAGTAATGGCGGCATCCAAGAGACCCAGTACTTC. The chain combines TRBV19 with TRBJ2-5; no reliable D call. CDR1 and CDR2 from the germline V gene are LNHDA and SQIVND (reference sequence). The germline V and J ends were trimmed by 7 bases and 1 base, with 10 bases remaining between them. The CDR3 contains 13 residues.